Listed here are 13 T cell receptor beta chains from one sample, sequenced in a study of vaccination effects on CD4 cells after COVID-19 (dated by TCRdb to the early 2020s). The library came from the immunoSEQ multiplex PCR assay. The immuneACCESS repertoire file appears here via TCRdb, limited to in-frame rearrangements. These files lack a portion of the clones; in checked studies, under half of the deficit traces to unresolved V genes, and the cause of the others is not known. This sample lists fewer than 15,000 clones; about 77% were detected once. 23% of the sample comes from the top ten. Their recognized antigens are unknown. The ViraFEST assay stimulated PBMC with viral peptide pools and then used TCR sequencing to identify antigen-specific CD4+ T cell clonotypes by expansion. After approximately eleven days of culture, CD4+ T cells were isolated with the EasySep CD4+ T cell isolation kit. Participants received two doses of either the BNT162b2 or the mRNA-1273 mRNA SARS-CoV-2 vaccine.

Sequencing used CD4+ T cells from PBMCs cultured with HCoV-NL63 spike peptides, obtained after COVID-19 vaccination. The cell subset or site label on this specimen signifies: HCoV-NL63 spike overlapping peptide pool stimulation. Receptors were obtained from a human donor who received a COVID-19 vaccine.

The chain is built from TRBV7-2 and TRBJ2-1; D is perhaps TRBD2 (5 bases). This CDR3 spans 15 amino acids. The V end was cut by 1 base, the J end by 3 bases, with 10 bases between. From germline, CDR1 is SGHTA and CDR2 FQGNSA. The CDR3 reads CASSLGLALYNEQFF. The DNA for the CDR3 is TGTGCCAGCAGCTTAGGCCTAGCCCTCTACAATGAGCAGTTCTTC. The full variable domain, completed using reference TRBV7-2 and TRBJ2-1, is GAGVSQSPSNKVTEKGKDVELRCDPISGHTALYWYRQSLGQGLEFLIYFQGNSAPDKSGLPSDRFSAERTGGSVSTLTIQRTQQEDSAVYLCASSLGLALYNEQFFGPGTRLTVL.

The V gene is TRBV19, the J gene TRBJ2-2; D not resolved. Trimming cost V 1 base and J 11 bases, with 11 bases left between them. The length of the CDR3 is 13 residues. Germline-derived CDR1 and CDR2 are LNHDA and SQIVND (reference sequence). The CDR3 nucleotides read TGTGCCAGTAGTATAGGGTGGGGAACAGAGCTGTTTTTT. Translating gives CASSIGWGTELFF.

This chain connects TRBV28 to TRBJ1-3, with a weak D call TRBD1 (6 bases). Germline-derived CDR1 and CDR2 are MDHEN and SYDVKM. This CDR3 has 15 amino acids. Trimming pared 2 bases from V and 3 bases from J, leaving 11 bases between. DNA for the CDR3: TGTGCCAGCAGTTTACGAGGGGGGCTTGGAAACACCATATATTTT. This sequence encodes CASSLRGGLGNTIYF.

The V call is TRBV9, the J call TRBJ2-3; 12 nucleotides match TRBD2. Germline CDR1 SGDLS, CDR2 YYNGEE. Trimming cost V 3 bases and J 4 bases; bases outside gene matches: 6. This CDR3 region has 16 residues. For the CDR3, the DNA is TGTGCCAGCAGCGCTAGCGGGGGGGCCGGATCAGATACGCAGTATTTT. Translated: CASSASGGAGSDTQYF.

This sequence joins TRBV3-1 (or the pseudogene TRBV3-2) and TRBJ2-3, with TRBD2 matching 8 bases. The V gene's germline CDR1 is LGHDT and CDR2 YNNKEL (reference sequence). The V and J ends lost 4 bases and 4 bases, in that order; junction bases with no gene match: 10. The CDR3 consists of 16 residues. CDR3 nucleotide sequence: TGTGCCAGCAGCCCGTTGAGCGGGAGAGATGCAGATACGCAGTATTTT. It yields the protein CASSPLSGRDADTQYF.

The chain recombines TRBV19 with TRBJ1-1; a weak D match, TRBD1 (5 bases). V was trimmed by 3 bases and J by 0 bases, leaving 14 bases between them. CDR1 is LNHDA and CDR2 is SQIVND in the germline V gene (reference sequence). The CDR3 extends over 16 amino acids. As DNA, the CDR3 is TGTGCCAGTAGTATTGCCCCCGGGACCGTGAACACTGAAGCTTTCTTT. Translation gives CASSIAPGTVNTEAFF.

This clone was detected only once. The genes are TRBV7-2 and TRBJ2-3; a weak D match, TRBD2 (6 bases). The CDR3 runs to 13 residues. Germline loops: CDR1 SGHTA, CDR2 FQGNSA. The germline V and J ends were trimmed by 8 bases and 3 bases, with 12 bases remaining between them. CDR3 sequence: CASAGKQTDTQYF. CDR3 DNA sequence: TGTGCCAGCGCGGGGAAACAAACAGATACGCAGTATTTT.

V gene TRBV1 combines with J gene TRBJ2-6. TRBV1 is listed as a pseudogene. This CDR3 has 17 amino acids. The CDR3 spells CTSRAKCLCSRANVLTF. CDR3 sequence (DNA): TGCACCAGCAGAGCCAAATGTTTGTGCAGTCGGGCCAACGTCCTGACTTTC.

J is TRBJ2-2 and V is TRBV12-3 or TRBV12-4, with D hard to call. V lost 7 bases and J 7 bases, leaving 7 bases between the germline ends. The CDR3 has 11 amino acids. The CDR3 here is CASTPHGELFF. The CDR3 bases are TGTGCCAGCACCCCCCACGGGGAGCTGTTTTTT.

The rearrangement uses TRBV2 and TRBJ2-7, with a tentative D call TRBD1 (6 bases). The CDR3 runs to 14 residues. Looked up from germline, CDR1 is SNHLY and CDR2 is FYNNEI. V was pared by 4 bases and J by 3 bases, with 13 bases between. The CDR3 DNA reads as TGTGCCAGCAGTGGGGGACACGGAATCTACGAGCAGTACTTC. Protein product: CASSGGHGIYEQYF.

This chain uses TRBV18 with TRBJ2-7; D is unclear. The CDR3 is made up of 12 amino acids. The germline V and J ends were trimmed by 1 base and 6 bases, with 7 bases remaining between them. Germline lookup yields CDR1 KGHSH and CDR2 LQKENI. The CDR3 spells CASSPQAFEQYF. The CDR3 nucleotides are TGTGCCAGCTCACCACAGGCGTTCGAGCAGTACTTC.

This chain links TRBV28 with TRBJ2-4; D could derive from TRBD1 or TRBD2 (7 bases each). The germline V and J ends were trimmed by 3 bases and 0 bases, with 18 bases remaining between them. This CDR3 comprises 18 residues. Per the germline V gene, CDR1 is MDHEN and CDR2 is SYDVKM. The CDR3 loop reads CASSFRGGSPIAKNIQYF. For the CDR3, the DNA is TGTGCCAGCAGTTTCAGGGGGGGCTCCCCCATAGCCAAAAACATTCAGTACTTC.

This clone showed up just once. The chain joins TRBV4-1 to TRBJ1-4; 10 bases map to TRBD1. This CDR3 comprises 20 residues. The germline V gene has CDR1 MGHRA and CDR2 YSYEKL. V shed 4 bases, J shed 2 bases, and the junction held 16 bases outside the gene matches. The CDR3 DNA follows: TGCGCCAGCAGCCCTTACCCTTGGGACAGGGGATCAGTGACTAATGAAAAACTGTTTTTT. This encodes CASSPYPWDRGSVTNEKLFF.